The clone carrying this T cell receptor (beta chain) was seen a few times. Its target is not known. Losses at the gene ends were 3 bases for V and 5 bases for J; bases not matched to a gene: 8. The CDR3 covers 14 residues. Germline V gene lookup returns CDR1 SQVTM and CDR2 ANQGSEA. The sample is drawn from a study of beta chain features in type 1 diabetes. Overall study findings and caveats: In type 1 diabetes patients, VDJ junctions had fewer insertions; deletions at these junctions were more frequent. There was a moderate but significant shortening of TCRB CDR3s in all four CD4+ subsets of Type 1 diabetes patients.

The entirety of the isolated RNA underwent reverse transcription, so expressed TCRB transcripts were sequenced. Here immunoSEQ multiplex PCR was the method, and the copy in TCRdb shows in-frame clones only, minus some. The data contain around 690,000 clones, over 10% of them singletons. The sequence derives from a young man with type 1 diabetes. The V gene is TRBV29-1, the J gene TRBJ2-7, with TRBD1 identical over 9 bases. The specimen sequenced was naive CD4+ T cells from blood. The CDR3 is CSVEPGQGTHEQYF. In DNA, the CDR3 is TGCAGCGTTGAGCCGGGACAGGGTACCCACGAGCAGTACTTC.